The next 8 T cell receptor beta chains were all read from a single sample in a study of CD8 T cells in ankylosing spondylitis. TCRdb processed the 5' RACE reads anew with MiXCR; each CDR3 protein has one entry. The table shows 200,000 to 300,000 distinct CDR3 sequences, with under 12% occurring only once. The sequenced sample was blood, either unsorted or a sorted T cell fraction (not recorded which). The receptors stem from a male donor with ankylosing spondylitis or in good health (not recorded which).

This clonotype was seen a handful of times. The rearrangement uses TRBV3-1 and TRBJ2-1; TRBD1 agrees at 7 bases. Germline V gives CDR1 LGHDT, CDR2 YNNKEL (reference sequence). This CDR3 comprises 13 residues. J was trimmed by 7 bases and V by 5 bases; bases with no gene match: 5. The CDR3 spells CASSSTGMNEQFF. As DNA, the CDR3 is TGTGCCAGCAGCTCGACAGGGATGAATGAGCAGTTCTTC.

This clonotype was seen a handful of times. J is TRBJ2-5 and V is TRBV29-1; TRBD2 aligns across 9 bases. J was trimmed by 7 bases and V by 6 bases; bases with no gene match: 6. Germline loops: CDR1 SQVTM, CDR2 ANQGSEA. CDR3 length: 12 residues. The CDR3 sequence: CSVDSGGVTQYF. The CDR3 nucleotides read TGCAGCGTGGATAGCGGGGGAGTGACCCAGTACTTC.

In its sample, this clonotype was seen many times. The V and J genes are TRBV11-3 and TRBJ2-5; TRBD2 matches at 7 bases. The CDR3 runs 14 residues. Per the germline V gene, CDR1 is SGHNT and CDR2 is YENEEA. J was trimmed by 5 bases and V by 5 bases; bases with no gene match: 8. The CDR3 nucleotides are TGTGCCAGCAGCCTATCGACTAGCTCGGAGACCCAGTACTTC. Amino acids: CASSLSTSSETQYF.

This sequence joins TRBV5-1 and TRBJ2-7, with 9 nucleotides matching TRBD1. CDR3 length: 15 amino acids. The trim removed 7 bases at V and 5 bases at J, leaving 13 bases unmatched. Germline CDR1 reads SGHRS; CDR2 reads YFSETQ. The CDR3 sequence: CASAPGRDRDHEQYF. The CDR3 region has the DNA TGCGCCAGCGCCCCCGGCCGGGACAGGGACCACGAGCAGTACTTC.

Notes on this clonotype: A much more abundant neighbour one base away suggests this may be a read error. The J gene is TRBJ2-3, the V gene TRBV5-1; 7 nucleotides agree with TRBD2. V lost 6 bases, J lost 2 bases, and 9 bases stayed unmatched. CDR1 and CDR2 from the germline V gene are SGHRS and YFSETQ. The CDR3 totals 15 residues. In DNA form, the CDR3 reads TGCGCCAGCACCGGACTAGGCTCTTTCACAGATACGCAGTATTTT. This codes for CASTGLGSFTDTQYF. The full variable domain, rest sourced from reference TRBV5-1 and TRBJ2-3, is KAGVTQTPRYLIKTRGQQVTLSCSPISGHRSVSWYQQTPGQGLQFLFEYFSETQRNKGNFPGRFSGRQFSNSRSEMNVSTLELGDSALYLCASTGLGSFTDTQYFGPGTRLTVL.

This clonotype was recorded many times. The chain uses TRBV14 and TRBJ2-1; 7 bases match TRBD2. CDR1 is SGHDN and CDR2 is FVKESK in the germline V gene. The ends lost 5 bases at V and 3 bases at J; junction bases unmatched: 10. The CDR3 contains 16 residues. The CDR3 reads CASSEGASGLYNEQFF. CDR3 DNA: TGTGCCAGCAGCGAAGGGGCTAGCGGCCTCTACAATGAGCAGTTCTTC.

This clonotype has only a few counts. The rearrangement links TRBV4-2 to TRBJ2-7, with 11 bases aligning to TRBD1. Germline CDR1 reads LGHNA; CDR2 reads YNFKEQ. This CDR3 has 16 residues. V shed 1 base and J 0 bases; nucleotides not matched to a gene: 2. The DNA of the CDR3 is TGTGCCAGCAGCCAAGCTGGGACAGGGGGCTCCTACGAGCAGTACTTC. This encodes CASSQAGTGGSYEQYF.

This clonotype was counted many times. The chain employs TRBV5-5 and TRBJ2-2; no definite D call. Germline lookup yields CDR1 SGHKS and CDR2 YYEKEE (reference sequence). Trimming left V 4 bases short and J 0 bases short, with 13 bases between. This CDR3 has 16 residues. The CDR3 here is CASSVLGTTNTGELFF. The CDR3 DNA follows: TGTGCCAGCAGCGTCCTGGGAACCACGAACACCGGGGAGCTGTTTTTT. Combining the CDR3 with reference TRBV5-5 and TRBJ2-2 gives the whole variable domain DAGVTQSPTHLIKTRGQQVTLRCSPISGHKSVSWYQQVLGQGPQFIFQYYEKEERGRGNFPDRFSARQFPNYSSELNVNALLLGDSALYLCASSVLGTTNTGELFFGEGSRLTVL.